Listed below are T cell receptor beta chains from one sample, sequenced in a study of blood T cell repertoires in COVID-19. TCRdb's table, derived via immunoSEQ multiplex PCR, lists solely in-frame clones and lacks some. The data contain 100,000 to 150,000 clones, 80% to 85% of them singletons. Sequencing was carried out using peripheral blood. The receptors stem from a man between 60 and 75 years old with acute or convalescent COVID-19. Both conserved end residues are part of each CDR3. A D gene is named only where the DNA matches it firmly. Not all rows give a size; the values are once, few, many and, for expanded clones, a class.

>.|TRBV11-2|TRBD1|TRBJ1-2
CASSAIRTGHGYTF
TGTGCCAGCAGCGCGATCCGGACAGGGCATGGCTACACCTTC
>.|TRBV6-5|.|TRBJ2-7
CASSSNDRSHEQYF
TGTGCCAGCAGTTCCAACGACAGATCCCACGAGCAGTACTTC
>.|TRBV29-1|TRBD1|TRBJ1-5
CSVSDRGNQPQHF
TGCAGCGTCTCGGACAGGGGGAACCAGCCCCAGCATTTT
>.|TRBV27|.|TRBJ2-5
CASSLSAGGQRETQYF
TGTGCCAGCAGTTTATCAGCTGGGGGCCAGCGGGAGACCCAGTACTTC
>once|TRBV27|.|TRBJ2-7
CASGERAGQDEQYF
TGTGCCAGCGGGGAGAGAGCAGGTCAAGACGAGCAGTACTTC
>.|TRBV19|.|TRBJ1-5
CASRESLYSNQPQHF
TGTGCCAGTAGGGAGAGTCTCTATAGCAATCAGCCCCAGCATTTT
>.|TRBV11-3|TRBD1|TRBJ2-3
CASSLGQNTDTQYF
TGTGCCAGCAGCTTGGGACAGAACACAGATACGCAGTATTTT
>.|TRBV5-1|TRBD1|TRBJ2-5
CASSLQGAQETQYF
TGCGCCAGCAGCTTGCAGGGGGCTCAAGAGACCCAGTACTTC
>.|TRBV6-1|.|TRBJ1-2
CASSEGRFYGYTF
TGTGCCAGCAGTGAAGGGCGGTTCTATGGCTACACCTTC
>few|TRBV24-1|TRBD1|TRBJ2-5
CATSDSGQARETQYF
TGTGCCACCAGTGATTCAGGACAGGCCCGGGAGACCCAGTACTTC
>.|TRBV20-1|.|TRBJ2-7
CSARQGLYF
TGCAGTGCTAGACAGGGCCTGTACTTC
>.|TRBV6-4|.|TRBJ2-3
CASRQERESDTQYF
TGTGCCAGCAGGCAGGAGAGGGAGTCAGATACGCAGTATTTT
>.|TRBV7-8|.|TRBJ2-7
CASSASAGAYEQYF
TGTGCCAGCAGCGCCTCTGCAGGGGCCTACGAGCAGTACTTC
>once|TRBV4-2|TRBD2|TRBJ2-7
CASSPAGGGTSYEQYF
TGTGCCAGCAGCCCGGCGGGGGGAGGGACCTCCTACGAGCAGTACTTC
>.|TRBV11-2|.|TRBJ1-1
CASSFPTPNTEAFF
TGTGCCAGCAGCTTTCCGACACCGAACACTGAAGCTTTCTTT
>.|TRBV7-9|.|TRBJ1-1
CASSSNSGGTEAFF
TGTGCCAGCAGCTCTAACAGCGGCGGCACTGAAGCTTTCTTT
>few|TRBV19|TRBD1|TRBJ1-2
CASSTPNLRGLYGYTF
TGTGCCAGTAGTACACCCAACCTCAGGGGGCTCTATGGCTACACCTTC
>.|TRBV6-5|TRBD2|TRBJ2-5
CASRIAGGETQYF
TGTGCCAGCAGAATAGCGGGGGGGGAGACCCAGTACTTC
>.|TRBV7-6|TRBD1|TRBJ1-2
CASSATDRVRGYTF
TGTGCCAGCAGCGCGACGGACAGGGTCCGGGGCTACACCTTC